The 19 T cell receptor beta chains below come from one sample, sequenced in a study of regulatory T cells in long-lasting Graves disease. Time point in this sample: persistent/refractory GD, antithyroid drugs over 5 years with positive TRAb. The TCR library was made from RNA that had been extracted from PBMCs in TRIzol. Arm-PCR with iRepertoire HTBI primers amplified the CDR3 regions for these TCR beta libraries. TCRdb re-called the multiplex PCR reads with MiXCR, one entry per CDR3 protein. The table lists about 470,000 distinct CDR3 sequences, around a fifth of them singletons. The sample was peripheral blood mononuclear cells (PBMCs), taken when the disease was refractory, from a patient treated with antithyroid drugs. The receptor set was obtained from a female donor with Graves disease.

This clonotype was counted between two and nine times. V usage is TRBV7-2 and J usage is TRBJ2-2; 11 bases match TRBD1. The CDR3 has 16 residues. J lost 4 bases, V lost 5 bases, and 6 bases had no gene match. Germline-derived CDR1 and CDR2 are SGHTA and FQGNSA. The CDR3 DNA reads as TGTGCCAGCAGCGCCGGACAGGGGGCGTTCACCGGGGAGCTGTTTTTT. Translation: CASSAGQGAFTGELFF.

The chain links TRBV28 to TRBJ2-7, with 7 nucleotides matching TRBD1. This CDR3 region has 15 residues. The V segment lost 6 bases and the J segment 5 bases; nucleotides outside the gene matches: 13. Germline V gene lookup returns CDR1 MDHEN and CDR2 SYDVKM. The CDR3 region is CASSHQQGFQNEQYF. The CDR3 nucleotides read TGTGCCAGCAGCCATCAACAGGGGTTCCAGAACGAGCAGTACTTC. Full variable domain (missing parts from reference TRBV28 and TRBJ2-7): DVKVTQSSRYLVKRTGEKVFLECVQDMDHENMFWYRQDPGLGLRLIYFSYDVKMKEKGDIPEGYSVSREKKERFSLILESASTNQTSMYLCASSHQQGFQNEQYFGPGTRLTVT.

This clonotype was recorded at least ten times. V usage is TRBV28 and J usage is TRBJ2-7; D might be TRBD2 (5 bases). The V and J ends lost 8 bases and 4 bases respectively, with 15 bases between them. CDR1 is MDHEN and CDR2 is SYDVKM in the germline V gene. This CDR3 is built from 13 residues. CDR3 sequence: CASQPRELYEQYF. DNA of the CDR3: TGTGCCAGCCAACCAAGGGAGCTATACGAGCAGTACTTC. The full variable domain, in which reference TRBV28 and TRBJ2-7 provide the parts outside the CDR3, is DVKVTQSSRYLVKRTGEKVFLECVQDMDHENMFWYRQDPGLGLRLIYFSYDVKMKEKGDIPEGYSVSREKKERFSLILESASTNQTSMYLCASQPRELYEQYFGPGTRLTVT.

The chain links TRBV29-1 to TRBJ2-7; TRBD2 matches at 10 bases. The CDR3 has 12 residues. J was trimmed by 6 bases and V by 7 bases; bases with no gene match: 6. Germline V gives CDR1 SQVTM, CDR2 ANQGSEA. CDR3 sequence: CSGGTSVAEQYF. The CDR3 nucleotides are TGCAGCGGCGGGACTAGCGTTGCCGAGCAGTACTTC.

This clonotype has a count of ten or more. The chain is built from TRBV12-3 or TRBV12-4 and TRBJ2-4; TRBD1 aligns across 8 bases. The CDR3 runs 16 residues. The ends lost 2 bases at V and 3 bases at J; junction bases unmatched: 6. In nucleotides, the CDR3 is TGTGCCAGCAGTTTATCTCCAGGGGGCGTCAAAAACATTCAGTACTTC. Amino acid sequence: CASSLSPGGVKNIQYF.

This clonotype came up a few times. The CDR3 reads CASSLTNSAAYEQYF. CDR3 in DNA: TGTGCCAGCAGCTTAACTAACTCGGCGGCCTACGAGCAGTACTTC. The V call is TRBV6-1, the J call TRBJ2-7; D gene ambiguous. The length of the CDR3 is 15 residues. CDR1 and CDR2 from the germline V gene are MNHNS and SASEGT. The V gene lost 6 bases and the J gene lost 2 bases, with 17 bases spanning the gap.

This chain connects TRBV2 to TRBJ2-2; D unclear. The CDR3 extends over 13 amino acids. V lost 10 bases to trimming and J lost 2 bases, with 11 bases between them. Germline assignment: CDR1 SNHLY and CDR2 FYNNEI. CDR3 region: CATRALNTGELFF. The CDR3 region has the DNA TGTGCCACAAGGGCCCTAAACACCGGGGAGCTGTTTTTT.

This clonotype was counted ten times or more. This sequence joins TRBV10-3 and TRBJ2-7; D gene uncertain. The CDR3 sequence is 16 residues long. Between the trimmed V and J ends, which lost 0 bases and 1 base, there was a span of 13 bases. The germline gives CDR1 ENHRY, CDR2 SYGVKD. Here the CDR3 DNA reads TGTGCCATCAGTGAGTCGAGAAGTGACTCTTCCTACGAGCAGTACTTC. Protein product: CAISESRSDSSYEQYF.

The table lists this clonotype with many counts. One junction end does not reproduce the germline sequence, and a read error may be involved. The gene calls are TRBV12-3 or TRBV12-4 and TRBJ2-7; 11 bases map to TRBD2. This CDR3 is 15 amino acids long. CDR3 DNA sequence: TGTGCCAGCAGCTTAGCGGGACTAGCGGCCTACGAGCAGTACTTC. Its protein is CASSLAGLAAYEQYF.

In its sample, this clonotype was seen a few times. The rearrangement joins TRBV6-2 or TRBV6-3 to TRBJ1-1, with D tentatively TRBD1 (5 bases). Germline loops: CDR1 MNHEY, CDR2 SVGEGT. The CDR3 length is 14 residues. Deletions cut 2 bases from V and 1 base from J, with 8 bases between. The CDR3 loop is CASSYEGSNTEAFF. CDR3 DNA sequence: TGTGCCAGCAGTTACGAGGGGTCGAACACTGAAGCTTTCTTT.

The chain has TRBV24-1 and TRBJ1-2, with D possibly TRBD1 on 5 matching bases. Deletions cut 5 bases from V and 3 bases from J, with 9 bases between. From germline, CDR1 is KGHDR and CDR2 SFDVKD. The CDR3 spans 13 residues. CDR3 coding DNA: TGTGCCACCAGTGGAGGGGCAGACTATGGCTACACCTTC. It encodes CATSGGADYGYTF.

The rearrangement links TRBV5-6 to TRBJ1-3, with D possibly matching TRBD1 (5 bases). There are 14 residues in the CDR3. Germline V CDR1 and CDR2: SGHDT, YYEEEE. With 4 bases removed from V and 4 bases from J, the gap between germline ends came to 12 bases. CDR3 sequence reads: CASSPGGIGNTIYF. The CDR3 nucleotides are TGTGCCAGCAGCCCTGGGGGGATAGGAAACACCATATATTTT. Supplemented by reference TRBV5-6 and TRBJ1-3, the full variable domain reads DAGVTQSPTHLIKTRGQQVTLRCSPKSGHDTVSWYQQALGQGPQFIFQYYEEEERQRGNFPDRFSGHQFPNYSSELNVNALLLGDSALYLCASSPGGIGNTIYFGEGSWLTVV.

This clonotype was seen ten or more times. The chain combines TRBV2 with TRBJ1-2; TRBD1 is a possible D gene (5 bases). From germline, CDR1 is SNHLY and CDR2 FYNNEI. The CDR3 length is 13 residues. V lost 5 bases and J 6 bases, leaving 13 bases between the germline ends. Here the CDR3 reads CASSRDLRDGYTF. In nucleotides, the CDR3 is TGTGCCAGCAGTAGGGACCTGCGGGATGGCTACACCTTC.

Ten or more counts support this clonotype. This chain connects TRBV7-2 to TRBJ2-3, with a weak D call TRBD2 (5 bases). This CDR3 comprises 16 residues. Germline-derived CDR1 and CDR2 are SGHTA and FQGNSA. V shed 3 bases and J shed 0 bases, with 13 bases lying between them. CDR3 protein: CASSFSSRPSTDTQYF. Here the CDR3 DNA reads TGTGCCAGCAGCTTTTCTAGCCGGCCGAGCACAGATACGCAGTATTTT.

This clonotype was seen many times. The chain's CDR3 is CASSFSGGEDEQYF. CDR3 sequence (DNA): TGTGCCAGCAGTTTTAGCGGGGGGGAAGACGAGCAGTACTTC. The chain is built from TRBV12-3 or TRBV12-4 and TRBJ2-7, with TRBD2 matching 11 bases. CDR3 length: 14 amino acids. V shed 3 bases and J 5 bases; nucleotides not matched to a gene: 3.

Ten or more counts support this clonotype. The rearrangement joins TRBV11-2 to TRBJ1-4; no firm D call. This CDR3 has 15 amino acids. The germline V gene encodes CDR1 SGHAT and CDR2 FQNNGV. V dropped 4 bases and J dropped 8 bases, with 17 bases sitting between them. DNA for the CDR3: TGTGCCAGCAGCTCCCGCGCGGGTCTTGAAGAAAAACTGTTTTTT. Translating it yields CASSSRAGLEEKLFF.

This clonotype was seen more than once but under ten times. The junction and the germline gene differ at one end; a read error may be behind it. The gene calls are TRBV19 and TRBJ2-7; D may correspond to TRBD1 or TRBD2 (5 bases each). CDR3 size: 13 residues. Germline V gene data show CDR1 as LNHDA and CDR2 as SQIVND (reference sequence). The CDR3 loop is CASSIPGRTVEDF. The CDR3 nucleotides are TGTGCCAGTAGTATACCAGGGAGAACCGTTGAGGACTTC.

The chain combines TRBV3-1 with TRBJ2-7, with D perhaps TRBD1 (6 bases). Trimming shortened V by 0 bases and J by 0 bases, and 12 bases separated the two germline ends. There are 16 residues in the CDR3. Germline CDR1 is LGHDT and CDR2 is YNNKEL (reference sequence). The CDR3 DNA sequence: TGTGCCAGCAGCCAAGAACTGGACAGTAGCTCCTACGAGCAGTACTTC. Its translation: CASSQELDSSSYEQYF.

Ten or more counts support this clonotype. This chain uses TRBV29-1 with TRBJ2-7; a possible D gene is TRBD1 (6 bases). CDR1 and CDR2 (germline): SQVTM, ANQGSEA. The CDR3 length is 11 residues. Trimming left V 5 bases short and J 5 bases short, with 10 bases between. This CDR3 reads CSVRQVDEQYF. In DNA form, the CDR3 reads TGCAGCGTTAGACAGGTTGACGAGCAGTACTTC.